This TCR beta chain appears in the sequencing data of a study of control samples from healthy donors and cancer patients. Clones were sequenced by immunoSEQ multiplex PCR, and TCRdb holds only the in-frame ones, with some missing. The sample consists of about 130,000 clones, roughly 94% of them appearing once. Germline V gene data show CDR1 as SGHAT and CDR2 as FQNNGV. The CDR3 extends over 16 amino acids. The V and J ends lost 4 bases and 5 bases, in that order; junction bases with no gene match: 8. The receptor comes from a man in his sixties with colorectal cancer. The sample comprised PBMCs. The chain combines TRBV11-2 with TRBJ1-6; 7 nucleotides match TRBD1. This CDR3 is CASSSHGTVDNSPLHF. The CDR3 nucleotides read TGTGCCAGCAGCTCGCACGGGACAGTAGATAATTCACCCCTCCACTTT.